The source of this T cell receptor beta chain is a study of blood T cell repertoires in COVID-19. For the study at large: Acute and convalescent COVID-19 samples came from the United States, Italy and Spain. T cells, B-cell-depleted T cells, or PBMCs provided the cDNA or gDNA that served as material.

Per the original data handling: Reference gene primer amplification yielded estimated nucleated cell counts. Sequencing was performed with immunoSEQ multiplex PCR; in TCRdb, only in-frame clones are kept and a portion is missing. V and J calls and clone size follow that table, whereas D and trimming were derived from the DNA. Of around 24,000 clones listed, around 90% are singletons. The CDR3 runs 17 residues. V shed 1 base and J 0 bases; nucleotides not matched to a gene: 5. Per the germline V gene, CDR1 is SGHVS and CDR2 is FNYEAQ. The TCR sequence derives from a woman aged 55-69 years with active COVID-19. Material for sequencing was peripheral blood. The chain has TRBV7-6 and TRBJ2-2, with 7 bases identical to TRBD2. The CDR3 DNA sequence: TGTGCCAGCAGCTTAGGGGGAGGGCCCTCGAACACCGGGGAGCTGTTTTTT. Residues: CASSLGGGPSNTGELFF.